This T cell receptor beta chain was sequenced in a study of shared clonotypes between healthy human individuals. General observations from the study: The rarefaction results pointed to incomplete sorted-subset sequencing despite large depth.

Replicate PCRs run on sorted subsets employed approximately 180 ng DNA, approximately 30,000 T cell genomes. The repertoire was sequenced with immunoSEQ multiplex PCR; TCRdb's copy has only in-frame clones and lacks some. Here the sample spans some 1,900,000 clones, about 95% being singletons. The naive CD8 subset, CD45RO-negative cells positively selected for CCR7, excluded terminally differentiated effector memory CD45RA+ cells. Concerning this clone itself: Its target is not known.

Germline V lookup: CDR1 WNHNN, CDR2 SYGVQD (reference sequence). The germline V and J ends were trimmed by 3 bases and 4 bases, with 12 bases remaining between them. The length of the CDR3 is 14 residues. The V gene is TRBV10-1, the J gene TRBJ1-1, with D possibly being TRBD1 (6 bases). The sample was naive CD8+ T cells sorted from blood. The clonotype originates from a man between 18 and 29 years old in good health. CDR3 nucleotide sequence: TGCGCCAGCAGTGAAGGTGAGGGGGTCACTGAAGCTTTCTTT. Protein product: CASSEGEGVTEAFF.